This T cell receptor beta chain originates from a study of Tregs in tolerant kidney transplant recipients (dated by TCRdb to about 2019). Some background on the complete study: Additional Treg samples were obtained from an approximately 3-day mixed lymphocyte reaction with belatacept, in some cases followed by an approximately 5-day donor restimulation, before recipient CD4+CD25+CD127- cells were sorted. During sorting of primary belatacept mixed lymphocyte reaction cultures, recipient cells were distinguished from donor cells with antibodies. Before combined kidney and bone marrow transplantation, this study identified donor-specific regulatory T cells using TCRbeta sequencing and then followed those same cells after transplant. In a few healthy controls, several methods of expanding Tregs specific for an allogeneic donor were compared by TCRbeta repertoire sequencing. Overall study outcomes, separate from this receptor: Expanding Tregs with activated donor B cells appeared to identify the most biologically relevant and donor-specific TCRbeta repertoire. The study was limited by small patient numbers, and the findings need validation in larger populations and under other immunosuppression protocols. Biological reproducibility was not directly addressed, though technical replication error appeared minimal.

For TCRbeta CDR3 sequencing, genomic DNA from the sorted cells was extracted using the QIAGEN DNeasy Blood and Tissue Kit. High-throughput TCRbeta CDR3 sequencing, which included PCR amplification with bias correction and internal controls, was done commercially through immunoSEQ. The authors processed their data as follows. Unique productive TCRbeta sequences were defined by CDR3 nucleotide sequence where primers matched, and otherwise by CDR3 amino acid sequence together with Vbeta and Jbeta genes. Donor-reactive sequences were defined as at least 5-fold expanded in CFSE-low cells versus unstimulated cells, with frequency of at least 0.01% in CFSE-low cells. Repertoire divergence was quantified by Jensen-Shannon divergence using the top 100 TCRbeta sequences ranked by frequency. For any sample with multiple sequencing runs, sorting error was corrected in each run separately before the runs were pooled. The clones in this table, taken by TCRdb from immuneACCESS, are in-frame only. Not every clone is retained; where verified, under half of the shortfall comes from an unresolved V gene, and the cause of the rest is unknown. For V, J and clone size, that table is used; D and trimming come from the DNA. This sample lists around 30,000 clones; approximately 80% were detected once. The ten top clones hold around 2.4% of the sample.

Blood from healthy controls was obtained either as purchased buffy coats or from healthy volunteers. Healthy control blood was processed by Ficoll density gradient to PBMCs and cryopreserved; patient PBMCs were collected before and after transplant. This clone is regarded as medium-sized (0.01 to 0.1%). The antigen this receptor binds is unknown. No much larger clone exists at a distance of one base, and base qualities are not known. The germline V and J ends show losses of 7 bases and 2 bases respectively, and no gene match explains 7 bases of the junction. CDR1 and CDR2 are read off the germline V gene as WSHSY and SAAADI. Taken from cysteine to phenylalanine, the CDR3 has 16 residues. The sequence is cut down to CDR3 DNA, 48 bases in frame from base 1.

Material for sequencing was Tregs from blood cultured with allogeneic cells. The rearranged chain carries TRBV10-2 and TRBJ2-3; 12 junctional bases match TRBD2. This clonotype was sampled from a human donor in good health. The CDR3 corresponds to CASTPLAGGSTDTQYF. The nucleotides read TGCGCCAGCACGCCCCTAGCGGGAGGGTCCACAGATACGCAGTATTTT.